Listed below are T cell receptor beta chains from one sample, sequenced in a study of Ad26.COV2.S vaccination and SARS-CoV-2 variants. Libraries were prepared by immunoSEQ multiplex PCR; TCRdb keeps only in-frame clonotypes and omits some of them. The sample lists around 350,000 clones; approximately 81% were seen once. Here the sequenced sample was peripheral blood, taken in a trial of Ad26.COV2.S vaccine versus placebo. Receptors were obtained from a person aged 18-60 years who received the Ad26.COV2.S COVID-19 vaccine or a placebo. The CDR3 runs from the conserved cysteine through the conserved F or W. A D gene is named only where the DNA matches it firmly. Size is stated for part of the rows, as once, few or many counts, or as a class when the clone is expanded.

>-|TRBD2|TRBV6-2/TRBV6-3|TRBJ2-7
TGTGCCAGCAGCAGGCAGCCCGGGACTAGCGGGATCGAAACCTACGAGCAGTACTTC
CASSRQPGTSGIETYEQYF
>-|-|TRBV2|TRBJ2-2
TGTGCCAGCGGGGGACAGAACACCGGGGAGCTGTTTTTT
CASGGQNTGELFF
>-|-|TRBV7-2|TRBJ2-1
TGTGCCAGCAGCTTATGGGGGATATACAATGAGCAGTTCTTC
CASSLWGIYNEQFF
>-|-|TRBV3-1/TRBV3-2|TRBJ1-2
TGTGCCAGCAGCCAAGGCGCTGGAAATGGCTACACCTTC
CASSQGAGNGYTF
>many|-|TRBV15|TRBJ2-7
TGTGCCACCAGCAGATCCCGGGACGGGTCCTACGAGCAGTACTTC
CATSRSRDGSYEQYF
>-|TRBD2|TRBV9|TRBJ2-7
TGTGCCAGCAGCGTAGGGCCAAAACCGGGACTAGCCCACGAGCAGTACTTC
CASSVGPKPGLAHEQYF
>-|-|TRBV6-5|TRBJ1-1
TGTGCCAGCAATTATCAAAACACTGAAGCTTTCTTT
CASNYQNTEAFF
>-|TRBD2|TRBV27|TRBJ2-5
TGTGCCAGCAGTGCCCGACTAGCGGGAGTAATAGAGACCCAGTACTTC
CASSARLAGVIETQYF
>-|-|TRBV7-9|TRBJ2-7
TGTGCCAGCAGCTTAGGGGGCCAGCAGTACTTC
CASSLGGQQYF
>-|-|TRBV3-1/TRBV3-2|TRBJ2-7
TGTGCCAGCAGCTTATCTTACAAACAGGTTTACGAGCAGTACTTC
CASSLSYKQVYEQYF
>-|TRBD1|TRBV18|TRBJ1-2
TGTGCCAGCTCACTGAAATCCGGGACAGACGCTAAGAACTATGGCTACACCTTC
CASSLKSGTDAKNYGYTF
>-|TRBD1|TRBV7-2|TRBJ1-2
TGTGCCAGCAGCTTAGGTTCGACAGGGGTCGGCTATGGCTACACCTTC
CASSLGSTGVGYGYTF
>-|-|TRBV5-1|TRBJ2-1
TGCGCCAGCAGCTTGGTGGCAGGGTCGTACAATGAGCAGTTCTTC
CASSLVAGSYNEQFF